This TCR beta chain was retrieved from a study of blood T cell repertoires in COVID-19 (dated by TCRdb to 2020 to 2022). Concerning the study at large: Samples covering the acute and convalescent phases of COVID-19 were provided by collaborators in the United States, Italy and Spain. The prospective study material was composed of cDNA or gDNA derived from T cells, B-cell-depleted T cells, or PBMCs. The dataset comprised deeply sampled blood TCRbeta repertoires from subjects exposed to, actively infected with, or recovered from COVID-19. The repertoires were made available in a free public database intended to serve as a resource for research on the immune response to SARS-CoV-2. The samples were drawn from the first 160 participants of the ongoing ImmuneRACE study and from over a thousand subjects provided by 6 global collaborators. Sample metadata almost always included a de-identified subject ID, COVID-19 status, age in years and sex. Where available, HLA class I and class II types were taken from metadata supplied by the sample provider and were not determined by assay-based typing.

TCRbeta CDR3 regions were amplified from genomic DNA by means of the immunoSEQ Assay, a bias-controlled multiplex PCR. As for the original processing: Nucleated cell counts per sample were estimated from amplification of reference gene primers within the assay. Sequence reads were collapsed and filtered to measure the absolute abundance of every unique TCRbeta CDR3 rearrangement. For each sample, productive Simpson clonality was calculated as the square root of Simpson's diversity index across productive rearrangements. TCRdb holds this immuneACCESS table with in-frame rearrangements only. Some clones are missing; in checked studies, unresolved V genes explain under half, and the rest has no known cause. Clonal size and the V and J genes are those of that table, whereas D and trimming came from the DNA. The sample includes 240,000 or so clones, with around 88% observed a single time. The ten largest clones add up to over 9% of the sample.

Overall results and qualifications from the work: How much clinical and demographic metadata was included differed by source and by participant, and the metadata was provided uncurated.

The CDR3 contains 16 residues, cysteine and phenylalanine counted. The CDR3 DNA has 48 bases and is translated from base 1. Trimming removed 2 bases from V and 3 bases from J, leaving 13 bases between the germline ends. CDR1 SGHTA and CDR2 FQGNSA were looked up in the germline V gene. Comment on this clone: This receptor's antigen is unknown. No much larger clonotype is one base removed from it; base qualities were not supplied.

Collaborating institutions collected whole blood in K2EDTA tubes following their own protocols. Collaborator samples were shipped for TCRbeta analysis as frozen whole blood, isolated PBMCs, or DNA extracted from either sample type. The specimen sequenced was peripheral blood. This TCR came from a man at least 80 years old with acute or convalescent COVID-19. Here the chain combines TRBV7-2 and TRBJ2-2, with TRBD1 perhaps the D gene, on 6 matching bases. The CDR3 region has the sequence CASSLNGGMDTGELFF. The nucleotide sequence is TGTGCCAGCAGCTTAAATGGGGGCATGGACACCGGGGAGCTGTTTTTT.